The 18 T cell receptor beta chains reported below all come from one sample, sequenced in a study of identical twins. TCRdb reanalysed the 5' RACE reads using MiXCR and keeps one entry per CDR3 protein. The sample records about 290,000 distinct CDR3 sequences, 7.5% to 9.5% being singletons. This sample also appeared in a second study, on yellow fever vaccine responses in identical twins.

Sequenced input: CD8+ T cells sorted from blood. Source of these receptors: a young woman in good health.

This sequence joins TRBV6-5 and TRBJ2-3, with D possibly being TRBD2 (5 bases). The CDR3 runs 17 residues. Trimming left V 6 bases short and J 0 bases short, with 19 bases between. Germline V lookup: CDR1 MNHEY, CDR2 SVGAGI. CDR3 sequence: CASSYNGIRLSTDTQYF. The DNA for the CDR3 is TGTGCCAGCAGCTACAACGGGATCAGGTTAAGCACAGATACGCAGTATTTT.

Only a few counts were recorded for this clonotype. V usage is TRBV7-9 and J usage is TRBJ2-5; TRBD1 aligns across 7 bases. Trimming removed 6 bases from V and 5 bases from J; junction bases left unmatched: 9. Germline V gene data show CDR1 as SEHNR and CDR2 as FQNEAQ (reference sequence). The CDR3 contains 14 residues. The CDR3 sequence: CASRSDRVGETQYF. Here the CDR3 DNA reads TGTGCCAGCAGATCTGACAGGGTCGGGGAGACCCAGTACTTC.

This clonotype was recorded a few times. The rearrangement links TRBV27 to TRBJ2-7; 7 nucleotides match TRBD2. This CDR3 comprises 18 residues. Germline assignment: CDR1 MNHEY and CDR2 SMNVEV (reference sequence). Trimming cost V 1 base and J 0 bases; bases outside gene matches: 12. The CDR3 DNA sequence: TGTGCCAGCAGTTTATTCCATGGGGGGGACGGTAACTCCTACGAGCAGTACTTC. It translates to CASSLFHGGDGNSYEQYF.

This clonotype was counted only a few times. The chain links TRBV5-1 to TRBJ2-3; tentative D call: TRBD2 (6 bases). The length of the CDR3 is 15 residues. CDR1 and CDR2 from the germline V gene are SGHRS and YFSETQ. Trimming left V 0 bases short and J 0 bases short, with 8 bases between. The CDR3 coding sequence is TGCGCCAGCAGCTTGGATGGGGGGAGCACAGATACGCAGTATTTT. Amino acid sequence: CASSLDGGSTDTQYF.

V gene TRBV20-1 combines with J gene TRBJ2-7; D is undetermined. The CDR3 consists of 15 residues. V shed 0 bases and J shed 0 bases, with 12 bases lying between them. The germline CDR1 and CDR2 sequences are DFQATT and SNEGSKA (reference sequence). CDR3 bases: TGCAGTGCTAGAGATGCGTGGCGGAGCTCCTACGAGCAGTACTTC. It encodes CSARDAWRSSYEQYF.

This clonotype was detected only a few times. The CDR3 bases are TGTGCCAGCTCAGCCGGACAGGGGGCCGGCTACGAGCAGTACTTC. Translation: CASSAGQGAGYEQYF. J is TRBJ2-7 and V is TRBV18; 11 nucleotides line up with TRBD1. CDR3 length equals 15 residues. Trimming at V came to 5 bases and at J to 3 bases, leaving 6 bases not matched to a gene. Germline V CDR1 and CDR2: KGHSH, LQKENI.

The CDR3 coding sequence is TGTGCCAGCAGGGGGGACTACCACCCCTACGAGCAGTACTTC. Protein sequence: CASRGDYHPYEQYF. The V and J genes are TRBV28 and TRBJ2-7; TRBD2 aligns across 7 bases. The CDR3 length is 14 residues. V shed 6 bases, J shed 2 bases, and the junction held 7 bases outside the gene matches. Germline V CDR1 and CDR2: MDHEN, SYDVKM. The full variable domain, its missing parts supplied by reference TRBV28 and TRBJ2-7, is DVKVTQSSRYLVKRTGEKVFLECVQDMDHENMFWYRQDPGLGLRLIYFSYDVKMKEKGDIPEGYSVSREKKERFSLILESASTNQTSMYLCASRGDYHPYEQYFGPGTRLTVT.

This clonotype occurred many times. The chain has TRBV4-3 and TRBJ1-1; possible D gene TRBD1, 5 bases. From germline, CDR1 is LGHNA and CDR2 YSLEER. V was clipped by 0 bases and J by 4 bases, with 12 bases between them. The CDR3 contains 15 residues. The CDR3 DNA reads TGCGCCAGCAGCCAAGATTGGGCCGGGGGCACTGAAGCTTTCTTT. It yields the protein CASSQDWAGGTEAFF.

The CDR3 DNA reads TGCGCCAGCAGCCAAGTTCTAGCGCGAAGCACAGATACGCAGTATTTT. As protein: CASSQVLARSTDTQYF. The chain has TRBV4-1 and TRBJ2-3; perhaps TRBD2 as D (6 bases). The CDR3 consists of 16 residues. Germline lookup yields CDR1 MGHRA and CDR2 YSYEKL. Between the trimmed V and J ends, which lost 1 base and 0 bases, there was a span of 11 bases.

This clonotype was seen only a few times. The V call is TRBV20-1, the J call TRBJ2-1; D gene ambiguous. With 1 base removed from V and 6 bases from J, the gap between germline ends came to 1 base. The CDR3 runs to 10 residues. Germline V gene sequence: CDR1 DFQATT, CDR2 SNEGSKA (reference sequence). The CDR3 is CSARVNEQFF. The CDR3 region has the DNA TGCAGTGCTAGAGTCAATGAGCAGTTCTTC.

This clonotype was found a few times. The gene calls are TRBV4-1 and TRBJ2-2; maybe TRBD2 (7 bases). From germline, CDR1 is MGHRA and CDR2 YSYEKL. This CDR3 is built from 15 residues. V was shortened by 1 base and J by 6 bases, with 12 bases between the two germline ends. The CDR3 coding sequence is TGCGCCAGCAGCCAAGCCGGGGGGCTTGCCGGGGAGCTGTTTTTT. This sequence encodes CASSQAGGLAGELFF.

This clonotype showed up just a few times. The chain has TRBV7-2 and TRBJ2-7; D assignment may be TRBD1 or TRBD2 (6 bases each). Trimming removed 5 bases from V and 0 bases from J, with 17 bases in between. The CDR3 is made up of 16 amino acids. CDR1 SGHTA and CDR2 FQGNSA come from the germline V gene. The CDR3 spells CASSSPRGASSYEQYF. The CDR3 DNA reads as TGTGCCAGCAGCAGCCCAAGGGGGGCCAGCTCCTACGAGCAGTACTTC.

A few counts support this clonotype. The J gene is TRBJ1-5, the V gene TRBV2; maybe TRBD1 (5 bases). The CDR3 consists of 14 residues. The V gene lost 1 base and the J gene lost 3 bases, with 7 bases spanning the gap. The germline V gene has CDR1 SNHLY and CDR2 FYNNEI. The chain's CDR3 is CASSEEGNNQPQHF. The CDR3 nucleotides read TGTGCCAGCAGTGAAGAGGGGAACAATCAGCCCCAGCATTTT. Full variable domain (missing parts from reference TRBV2 and TRBJ1-5): EPEVTQTPSHQVTQMGQEVILRCVPISNHLYFYWYRQILGQKVEFLVSFYNNEISEKSEIFDDQFSVERPDGSNFTLKIRSTKLEDSAMYFCASSEEGNNQPQHFGDGTRLSIL.

This clonotype was found a few times. The V call is TRBV7-2, the J call TRBJ2-3; 8 nucleotides agree with TRBD2. Losses at the gene ends were 2 bases for V and 2 bases for J; bases not matched to a gene: 6. Germline V lookup: CDR1 SGHTA, CDR2 FQGNSA. There are 16 residues in the CDR3. This CDR3 reads CASSLFGGANTDTQYF. The CDR3 bases are TGTGCCAGCAGCTTATTCGGGGGGGCTAACACAGATACGCAGTATTTT.

This clonotype was detected ten times or more. CDR3 residues: CASTGGRPYEQYF. The CDR3 region has the DNA TGTGCCAGCACAGGGGGAAGGCCCTACGAGCAGTACTTC. The chain combines TRBV25-1 with TRBJ2-7, with 7 positions matching TRBD1. The CDR3 runs 13 residues. The V and J ends lost 7 bases and 2 bases, in that order; junction bases with no gene match: 5. The germline V gene has CDR1 MGHDK and CDR2 SYGVNS.

This clonotype showed up many times. CDR3 amino acids: CAISPLAGPNYEQYF. DNA of the CDR3: TGTGCCATCAGCCCACTAGCGGGCCCTAACTACGAGCAGTACTTC. The chain is built from TRBV10-3 and TRBJ2-7, with 9 bases aligning to TRBD2. J was trimmed by 3 bases and V by 6 bases; bases with no gene match: 9. The CDR3 is made up of 15 amino acids. Germline-derived CDR1 and CDR2 are ENHRY and SYGVKD.

This clonotype was seen ten or more times. V gene TRBV6-2 or TRBV6-3 combines with J gene TRBJ2-1, with D possibly matching TRBD2 (6 bases). V lost 5 bases to trimming and J lost 9 bases, with 23 bases between them. The CDR3 is 16 amino acids. The V gene's germline CDR1 is MNHEY and CDR2 SVGEGT. The CDR3 nucleotides read TGTGCCAGCAGTCACCCATCCGGAGGGAAGTGGACTGAGCAGTTCTTC. Protein sequence: CASSHPSGGKWTEQFF.

This clonotype occurred many times. The J gene is TRBJ2-1, the V gene TRBV5-6, with 10 bases fitting TRBD2. Trimming at V came to 2 bases and at J to 5 bases, leaving 7 bases not matched to a gene. The CDR3 extends over 16 amino acids. Germline lookup yields CDR1 SGHDT and CDR2 YYEEEE. This chain's CDR3 is CASSFLAGDAHNEQFF. Here the CDR3 DNA reads TGTGCCAGCAGCTTTCTAGCGGGGGATGCCCACAATGAGCAGTTCTTC.